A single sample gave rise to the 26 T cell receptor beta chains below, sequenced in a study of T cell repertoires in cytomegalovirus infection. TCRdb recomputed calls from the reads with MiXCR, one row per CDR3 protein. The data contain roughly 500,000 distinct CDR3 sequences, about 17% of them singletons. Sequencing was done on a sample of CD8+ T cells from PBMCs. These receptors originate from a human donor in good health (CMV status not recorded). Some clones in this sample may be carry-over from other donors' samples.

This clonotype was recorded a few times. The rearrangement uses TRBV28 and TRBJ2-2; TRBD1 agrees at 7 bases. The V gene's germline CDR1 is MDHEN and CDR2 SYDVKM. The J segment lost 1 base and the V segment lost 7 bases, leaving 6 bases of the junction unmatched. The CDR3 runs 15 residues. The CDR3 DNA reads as TGTGCCAGCACCAGGGGACAGTTGAACACCGGGGAGCTGTTTTTT. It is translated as CASTRGQLNTGELFF.

CDR3 coding DNA: TGTGCCAGCAGTGCGGGACAGTACTACGAGCAGTACTTC. As protein: CASSAGQYYEQYF. The chain uses TRBV28 and TRBJ2-7, with D perhaps TRBD1 (7 bases). V was pared by 5 bases and J by 3 bases, with 11 bases between. The CDR3 contains 13 residues. Germline-derived CDR1 and CDR2 are MDHEN and SYDVKM.

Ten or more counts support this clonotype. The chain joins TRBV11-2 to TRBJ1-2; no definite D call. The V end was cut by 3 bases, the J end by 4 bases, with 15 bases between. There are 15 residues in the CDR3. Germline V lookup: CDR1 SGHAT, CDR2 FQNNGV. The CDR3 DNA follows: TGTGCCAGCAGCTTTGGGTGGAAGGTCCCCTATGGCTACACCTTC. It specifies CASSFGWKVPYGYTF.

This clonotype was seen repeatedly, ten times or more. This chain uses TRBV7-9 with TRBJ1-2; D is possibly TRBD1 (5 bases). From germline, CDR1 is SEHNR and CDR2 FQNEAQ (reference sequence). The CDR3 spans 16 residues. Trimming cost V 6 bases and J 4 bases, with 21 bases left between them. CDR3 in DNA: TGTGCCAGCAGACCTAGCTTAGCGCACGGGACCTATGGCTACACCTTC. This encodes CASRPSLAHGTYGYTF.

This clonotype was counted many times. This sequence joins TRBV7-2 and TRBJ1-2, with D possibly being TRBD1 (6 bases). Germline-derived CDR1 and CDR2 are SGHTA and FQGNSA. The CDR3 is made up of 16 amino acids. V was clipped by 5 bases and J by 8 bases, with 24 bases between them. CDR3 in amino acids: CASSQTGGALAWGYTF. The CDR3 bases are TGTGCCAGCAGCCAAACTGGGGGGGCGTTGGCTTGGGGCTACACCTTC.

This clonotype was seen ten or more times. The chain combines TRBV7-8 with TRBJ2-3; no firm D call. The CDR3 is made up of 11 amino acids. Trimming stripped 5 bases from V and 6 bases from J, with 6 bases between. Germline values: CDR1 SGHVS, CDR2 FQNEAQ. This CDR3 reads CASSQLDTQYF. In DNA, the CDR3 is TGTGCCAGCAGCCAGCTCGATACGCAGTATTTT.

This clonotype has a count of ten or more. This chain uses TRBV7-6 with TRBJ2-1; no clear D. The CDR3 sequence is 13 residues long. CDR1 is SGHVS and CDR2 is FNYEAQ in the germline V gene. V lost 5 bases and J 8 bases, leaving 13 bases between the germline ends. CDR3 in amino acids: CASSPDGFYEQFF. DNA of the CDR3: TGTGCCAGCAGCCCGGACGGTTTCTATGAGCAGTTCTTC.

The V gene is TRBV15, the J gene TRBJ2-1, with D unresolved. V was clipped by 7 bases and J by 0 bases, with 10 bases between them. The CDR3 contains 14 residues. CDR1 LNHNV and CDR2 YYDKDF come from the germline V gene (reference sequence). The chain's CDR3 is CATKRQSSYNEQFF. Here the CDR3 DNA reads TGTGCCACCAAAAGACAAAGCTCCTACAATGAGCAGTTCTTC. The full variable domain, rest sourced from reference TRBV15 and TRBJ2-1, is DAMVIQNPRYQVTQFGKPVTLSCSQTLNHNVMYWYQQKSSQAPKLLFHYYDKDFNNEADTPDNFQSRRPNTSFCFLDIRSPGLGDTAMYLCATKRQSSYNEQFFGPGTRLTVL.

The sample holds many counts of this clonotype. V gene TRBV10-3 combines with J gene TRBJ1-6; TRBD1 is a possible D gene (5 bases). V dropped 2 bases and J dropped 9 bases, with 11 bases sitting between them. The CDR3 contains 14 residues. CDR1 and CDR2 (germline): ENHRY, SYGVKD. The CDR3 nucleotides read TGTGCCATCAGTGAGGCAGGAAGGGGTTCACCCCTCCACTTT. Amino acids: CAISEAGRGSPLHF.

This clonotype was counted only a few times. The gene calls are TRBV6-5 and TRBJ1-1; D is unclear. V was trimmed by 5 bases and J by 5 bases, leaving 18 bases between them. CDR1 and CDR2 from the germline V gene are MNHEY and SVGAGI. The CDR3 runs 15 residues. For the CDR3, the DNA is TGTGCCAGCAGTACCCCACGCGGGGTTGAAACTGAAGCTTTCTTT. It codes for CASSTPRGVETEAFF.

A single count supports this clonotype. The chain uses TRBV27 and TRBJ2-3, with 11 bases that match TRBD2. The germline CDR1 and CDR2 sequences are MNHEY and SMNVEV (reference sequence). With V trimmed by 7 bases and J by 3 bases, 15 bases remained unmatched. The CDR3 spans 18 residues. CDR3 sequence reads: CASTGSGGAIERTDTQYF. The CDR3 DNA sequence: TGTGCCAGCACGGGTAGCGGGGGGGCGATTGAGAGGACAGATACGCAGTATTTT.

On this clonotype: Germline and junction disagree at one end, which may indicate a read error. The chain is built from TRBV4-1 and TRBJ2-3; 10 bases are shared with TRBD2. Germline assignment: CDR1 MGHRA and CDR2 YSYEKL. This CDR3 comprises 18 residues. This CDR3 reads CASSQDLEREGLSDTQYF. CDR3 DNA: TGTGCCAGCAGCCAAGATCTCGAGCGGGAGGGCCTAAGCGATACGCAGTATTTT.

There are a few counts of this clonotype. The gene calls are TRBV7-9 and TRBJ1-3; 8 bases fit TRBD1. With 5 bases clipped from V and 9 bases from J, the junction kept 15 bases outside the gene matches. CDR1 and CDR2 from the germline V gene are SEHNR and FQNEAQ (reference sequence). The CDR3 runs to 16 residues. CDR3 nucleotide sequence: TGTGCCAGCAGCCCCGGACAGGGCTCTCTCGCGTCCACCATATATTTT. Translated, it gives CASSPGQGSLASTIYF.

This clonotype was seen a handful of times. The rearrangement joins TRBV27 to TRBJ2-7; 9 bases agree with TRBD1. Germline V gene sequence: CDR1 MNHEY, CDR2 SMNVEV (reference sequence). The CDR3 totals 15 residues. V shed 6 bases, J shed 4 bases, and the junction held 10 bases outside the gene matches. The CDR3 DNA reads TGTGCCAGCAGCCCCCCGGGACAGGGCATATACGAGCAGTACTTC. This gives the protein CASSPPGQGIYEQYF.

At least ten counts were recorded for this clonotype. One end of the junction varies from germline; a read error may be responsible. In DNA form, the CDR3 reads TGTGCCAGCAGCCCGGGACAGATGAACACTGAAGCTTTCTTT. This codes for CASSPGQMNTEAFF. The chain employs TRBV5-1 and TRBJ1-1; TRBD1 matches 7 bases. CDR3 length equals 14 residues. The germline CDR1 and CDR2 sequences are SGHRS and YFSETQ.

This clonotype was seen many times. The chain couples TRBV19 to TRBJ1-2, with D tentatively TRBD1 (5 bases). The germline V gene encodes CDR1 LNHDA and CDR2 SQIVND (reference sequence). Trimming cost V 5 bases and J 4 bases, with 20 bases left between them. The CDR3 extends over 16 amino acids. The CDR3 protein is CASSGAGLPTGYGYTF. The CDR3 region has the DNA TGTGCCAGTAGTGGTGCAGGGCTGCCTACCGGCTATGGCTACACCTTC.

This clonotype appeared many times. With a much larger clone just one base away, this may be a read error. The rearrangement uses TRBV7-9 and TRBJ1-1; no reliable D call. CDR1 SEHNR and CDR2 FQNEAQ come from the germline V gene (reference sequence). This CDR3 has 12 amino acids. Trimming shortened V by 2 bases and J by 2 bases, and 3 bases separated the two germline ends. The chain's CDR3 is CASSLINTEAFF. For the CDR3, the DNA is TGTGCCAGCAGCTTAATCAACACTGAAGCTTTCTTT.

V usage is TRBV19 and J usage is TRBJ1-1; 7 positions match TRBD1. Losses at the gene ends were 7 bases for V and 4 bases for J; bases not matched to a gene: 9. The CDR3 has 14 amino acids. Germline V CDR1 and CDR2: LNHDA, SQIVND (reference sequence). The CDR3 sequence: CASTQGGAGTEAFF. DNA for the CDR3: TGTGCCAGTACCCAAGGGGGCGCCGGCACTGAAGCTTTCTTT.

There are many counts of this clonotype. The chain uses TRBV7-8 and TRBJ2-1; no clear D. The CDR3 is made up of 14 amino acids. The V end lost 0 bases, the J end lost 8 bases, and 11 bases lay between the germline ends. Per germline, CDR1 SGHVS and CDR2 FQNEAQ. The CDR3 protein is CASSLAGSGYEQFF. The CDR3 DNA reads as TGTGCCAGCAGCTTAGCGGGTAGTGGGTATGAGCAGTTCTTC.

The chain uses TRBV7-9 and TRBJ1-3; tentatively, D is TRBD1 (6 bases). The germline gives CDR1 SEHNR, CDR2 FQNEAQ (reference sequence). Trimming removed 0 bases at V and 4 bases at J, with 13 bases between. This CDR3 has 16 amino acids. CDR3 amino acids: CASSLALGGRGNTIYF. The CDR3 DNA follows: TGTGCCAGCAGCTTAGCGCTGGGGGGGCGCGGAAACACCATATATTTT.

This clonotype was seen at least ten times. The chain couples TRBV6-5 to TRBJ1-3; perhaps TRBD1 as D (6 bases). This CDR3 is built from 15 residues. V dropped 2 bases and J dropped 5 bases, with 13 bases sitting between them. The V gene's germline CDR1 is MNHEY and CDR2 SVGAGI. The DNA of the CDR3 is TGTGCCAGCAGTTACACGGGGGGCTCGAGAAACACCATATATTTT. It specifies CASSYTGGSRNTIYF.

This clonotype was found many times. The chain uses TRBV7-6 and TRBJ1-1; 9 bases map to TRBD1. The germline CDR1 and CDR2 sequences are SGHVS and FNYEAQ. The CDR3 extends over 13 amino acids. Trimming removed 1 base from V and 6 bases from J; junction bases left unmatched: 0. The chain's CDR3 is CASSLGDRAEAFF. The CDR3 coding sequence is TGTGCCAGCAGCTTAGGGGACAGGGCTGAAGCTTTCTTT.

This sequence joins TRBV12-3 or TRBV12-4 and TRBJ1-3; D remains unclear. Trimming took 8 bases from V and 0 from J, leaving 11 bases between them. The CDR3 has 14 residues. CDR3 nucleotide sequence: TGTGCCAGCTTTCGAAAAAACTCTGGAAACACCATATATTTT. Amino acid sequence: CASFRKNSGNTIYF.

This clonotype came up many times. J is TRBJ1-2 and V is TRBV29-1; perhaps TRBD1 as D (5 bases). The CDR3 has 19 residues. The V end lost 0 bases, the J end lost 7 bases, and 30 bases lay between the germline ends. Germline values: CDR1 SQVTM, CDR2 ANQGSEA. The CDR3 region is CSVEDYRQIDDTVMLGYTF. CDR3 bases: TGCAGCGTTGAAGACTACCGACAGATTGATGATACCGTCATGCTTGGCTACACCTTC.

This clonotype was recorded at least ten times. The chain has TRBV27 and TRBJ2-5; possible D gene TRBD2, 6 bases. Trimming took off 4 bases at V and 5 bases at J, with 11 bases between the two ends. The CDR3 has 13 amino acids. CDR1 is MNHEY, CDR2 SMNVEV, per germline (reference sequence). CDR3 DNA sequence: TGTGCCAGCAGTTACACTAGCACGGAGACCCAGTACTTC. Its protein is CASSYTSTETQYF.

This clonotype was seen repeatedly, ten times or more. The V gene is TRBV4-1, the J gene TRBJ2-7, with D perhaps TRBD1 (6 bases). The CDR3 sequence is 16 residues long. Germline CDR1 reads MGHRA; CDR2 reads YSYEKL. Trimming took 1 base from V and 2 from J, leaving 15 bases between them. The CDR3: CASSQASDRPTYEQYF. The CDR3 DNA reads TGCGCCAGCAGCCAAGCCTCCGACAGGCCGACCTACGAGCAGTACTTC.